This TCR beta chain is from a study of T cells in Graves' hyperthyroidism and ophthalmopathy. Regarding the study as a whole: From stable hyperthyroidism, ophthalmopathy was separated by a 13 V-J model.

Patients between 18 and 65 years old had hyperthyroidism, newly diagnosed and lasting under 2 months. Diagnostic decisions used clinical symptoms, serum thyroxine and TRAb, thyroid ultrasound and orbital computed tomography. More than 8.5 ml of fresh peripheral blood supplied the PBMCs. The investigators amplified TCR beta CDR3 regions from RNA transcripts. HTBI primers were the set used in a first-round RT-PCR of the TCR CDR3. TCRdb redid the calling of the multiplex PCR reads with MiXCR, one entry per CDR3 protein. The sample lists approximately 380,000 distinct CDR3 sequences, about a fifth occurring once. A note on this clonotype: What it binds is unknown.

V dropped 2 bases and J dropped 4; count of bases not matched to a gene: 5. Germline assignment: CDR1 DFQATT and CDR2 SNEGSKA (reference sequence). The CDR3 extends over 14 amino acids. The rearrangement uses TRBV20-1 and TRBJ1-2, with 9 bases aligning to TRBD1. The receptor was derived from a woman younger than 35 with Graves' hyperthyroidism. Source material: blood. CDR3 residues: CSARRGQGAYGYTF. Here the CDR3 DNA reads TGCAGTGCTAGAAGGGGACAGGGTGCCTATGGCTACACCTTC.